These 10 T cell receptor beta chains were sequenced from one sample in a study of blood T cell repertoires in COVID-19. Data came from immunoSEQ multiplex PCR; TCRdb stores just in-frame clones and leaves some out. The top ten clones hold around 7.5% of a sample with 200,000 or so clones, 65% to 85% of them seen once. The sequenced material came from PBMCs or T cells enriched from blood (not recorded which). The receptors stem from a man aged 35 to 55 who had recovered from COVID-19.

The CDR3 reads CASSWTRATEGNTIYF. CDR3 nucleotide sequence: TGCGCCAGCAGCTGGACCAGGGCCACGGAGGGAAACACCATATATTTT. V and J are TRBV5-1 and TRBJ1-3; tentatively, D is TRBD1 (5 bases). Germline assignment: CDR1 SGHRS and CDR2 YFSETQ. The CDR3 loop spans 16 amino acids. The germline V and J ends were trimmed by 3 bases and 4 bases, with 17 bases remaining between them. The whole variable domain, filled in from reference TRBV5-1 and TRBJ1-3, reads KAGVTQTPRYLIKTRGQQVTLSCSPISGHRSVSWYQQTPGQGLQFLFEYFSETQRNKGNFPGRFSGRQFSNSRSEMNVSTLELGDSALYLCASSWTRATEGNTIYFGEGSWLTVV.

The V and J genes are TRBV19 and TRBJ2-3; D remains unclear. In germline, CDR1 is LNHDA, CDR2 SQIVND (reference sequence). V shed 3 bases and J shed 0 bases, with 10 bases lying between them. The CDR3 is 15 residues long. The CDR3 sequence: CASSIELSSTDTQYF. The CDR3 coding sequence is TGTGCCAGTAGTATCGAGCTGTCTAGCACAGATACGCAGTATTTT.

The chain has TRBV7-6 and TRBJ2-7; 7 nucleotides align to TRBD1. This CDR3 has 13 residues. The V gene's germline CDR1 is SGHVS and CDR2 FNYEAQ. V lost 5 bases and J lost 2; bases outside the gene matches: 3. The CDR3 loop is CASSKGQTYEQYF. The CDR3 region has the DNA TGTGCCAGCAGCAAGGGACAGACCTACGAGCAGTACTTC.

The chain joins TRBV2 to TRBJ2-1; D may be TRBD2 (6 bases). CDR1 is SNHLY and CDR2 is FYNNEI in the germline V gene. With 6 bases removed from V and 10 bases from J, the gap between germline ends came to 25 bases. The CDR3 consists of 16 residues. The CDR3, as DNA: TGTGCCAGCAGAAGAAGGGGTGCGGGGACCGCGGGGGAGCAGTTCTTC. Its protein product is CASRRRGAGTAGEQFF.

This clone was seen repeatedly, ten times or more. The rearrangement joins TRBV9 to TRBJ1-4; the D is unclear. Germline CDR1 is SGDLS and CDR2 is YYNGEE. The CDR3 spans 15 residues. V was shortened by 3 bases and J by 8 bases, with 17 bases between the two germline ends. CDR3 residues: CASSADLESGEKLFF. CDR3 nucleotide sequence: TGTGCCAGCAGCGCTGACCTAGAAAGTGGAGAAAAACTGTTTTTT.

The V gene is TRBV5-4, the J gene TRBJ2-3; 11 bases fit TRBD2. Germline CDR1 reads SGHNT; CDR2 reads YYREEE (reference sequence). This CDR3 is built from 19 residues. Trimming at V came to 1 base and at J to 2 bases, leaving 12 bases not matched to a gene. The CDR3 reads CASSLFTASGGLYTDTQYF. The CDR3 nucleotides are TGTGCCAGCAGCTTGTTTACGGCTAGCGGGGGGCTATACACAGATACGCAGTATTTT.

The chain joins TRBV7-3 to TRBJ2-7, with TRBD1 matching over 8 bases. This CDR3 is built from 13 residues. Losses at the gene ends were 2 bases for V and 6 bases for J; bases not matched to a gene: 3. Germline V lookup: CDR1 SGHTA, CDR2 FQGTGA. The CDR3 DNA is TGTGCCAGCAGCTTAGACAGGGGCTCCGAGCAGTACTTC. Its protein product is CASSLDRGSEQYF.

This chain links TRBV6-4 with TRBJ2-3, with a weak D call TRBD1 (5 bases). The germline CDR1 and CDR2 sequences are MRHNA and SNTAGT. V shed 2 bases and J shed 7 bases, with 7 bases lying between them. The CDR3 totals 12 residues. The CDR3, as DNA: TGTGCCAGCAGTGACCAGGGTAATACGCAGTATTTT. It encodes CASSDQGNTQYF.

This clone has just one count. J is TRBJ2-7 and V is TRBV5-4; 7 bases are shared with TRBD2. Germline CDR1 is SGHNT and CDR2 is YYREEE (reference sequence). V lost 4 bases to trimming and J lost 6 bases; unmatched junction nucleotides: 10. The CDR3 has 14 residues. CDR3 region: CASSPLARGSEQYF. CDR3 DNA: TGTGCCAGCAGCCCACTGGCGCGGGGGAGCGAGCAGTACTTC.

This chain links TRBV3-1 (or the pseudogene TRBV3-2) with TRBJ1-4; D is unresolved. The CDR3 is 14 residues long. V was cut by 2 bases and J by 7 bases, with 11 bases left in between. CDR1 and CDR2 from the germline V gene are LGHDT and YNNKEL (reference sequence). In DNA form, the CDR3 reads TGTGCCAGCAGCCAAAGGCGGGGAGTTGAAAAACTGTTTTTT. Its translation is CASSQRRGVEKLFF.